This TCR beta chain was captured in a study of T cells in Graves' hyperthyroidism and ophthalmopathy. Findings and caveats of the study: In the blood, most expanded thyroid clonotypes above 0.001 appeared as well.

Amplification yielded TCR beta CDR3 regions, with RNA transcripts as the source. First-round RT-PCR targeting the TCR CDR3 was performed with the HTBI primer set. TCRdb reprocessed the multiplex PCR reads via MiXCR and lists one record per CDR3 protein. The profile shows over 650,000 distinct CDR3 sequences, less than 45% of them singletons. This clonotype was seen at least ten times. The antigen is undetermined. Input material: peripheral blood or thyroid tissue (not recorded which). This sequence was found in an adult man with Graves' disease, either hyperthyroidism or ophthalmopathy (not recorded which).

The chain's CDR3 is CASRGLGPKETQYF. The CDR3, as DNA: TGCGCCAGCAGGGGACTGGGGCCAAAAGAGACCCAGTACTTC. This chain connects TRBV10-2 to TRBJ2-5, with a possible D match to TRBD2 (6 bases). V was clipped by 6 bases and J by 3 bases, with 14 bases between them. CDR1 and CDR2 (germline): WSHSY, SAAADI. This CDR3 comprises 14 residues.